A single sample is the source of the 21 T cell receptor beta chains below, sequenced in a study of CD8+CD57+ T cells in acquired aplastic anemia. Using genomic DNA as the template, TCR beta VDJ and CDR3 profiling was carried out. TCRdb analysed the reads with MiXCR anew, one entry per CDR3 protein. Of hundreds of thousands of distinct CDR3 sequences in the sample, around 72% were seen once. Sample: sorted CD4+, CD8+, or CD8+CD57+ T cells (not recorded which) from PBMCs. Receptor source: a human donor in good health, serving as a control.

This clonotype was observed once. Relative to the germline gene, one junction end is altered; a read error may explain this. The V call is TRBV7-3, the J call TRBJ1-2; D uncertain. The CDR3 totals 14 residues. Germline CDR1 reads SGHTA; CDR2 reads FQGTGA. CDR3 sequence: CASSLAGDTYTQNF. The CDR3 nucleotides are TGTGCCAGCAGCCTCGCCGGCGATACATATACGCAGAACTTC.

This clonotype was detected many times. V gene TRBV6-2 or TRBV6-3 combines with J gene TRBJ2-7, with 8 bases identical to TRBD1. This CDR3 is 17 amino acids long. The trim removed 0 bases at V and 2 bases at J, leaving 9 bases unmatched. In germline, CDR1 is MNHEY, CDR2 SVGEGT. The CDR3 region has the DNA TGTGCCAGCAGTTACTCCCCGGACAGGGCTCTAACCTACGAGCAGTACTTC. Translated, it gives CASSYSPDRALTYEQYF.

This rearrangement joins TRBV7-9 to TRBJ1-2, with 7 bases matching TRBD1. The length of the CDR3 is 13 residues. V dropped 4 bases and J dropped 8; count of bases not matched to a gene: 7. The germline V gene has CDR1 SEHNR and CDR2 FQNEAQ (reference sequence). The CDR3 DNA sequence: TGTGCCAGCAGCTCAGGACAGGTCTGGGGCTACACCTTC. Its translation is CASSSGQVWGYTF.

In regard to this clonotype: The junction differs from germline at one of its ends, possibly a read error. The chain recombines TRBV20-1 with TRBJ1-2; D is uncertain. Looked up from germline, CDR1 is DFQATT and CDR2 is SNEGSKA (reference sequence). The CDR3 length is 11 residues. As DNA, the CDR3 is TGCAGTGCTACCTCCGGTTCTCAGGTCTCCTTC. Residues: CSATSGSQVSF.

V is TRBV20-1 and J is TRBJ2-1; D is possibly TRBD2 (5 bases). This CDR3 is built from 12 residues. Germline V gives CDR1 DFQATT, CDR2 SNEGSKA (reference sequence). V lost 3 bases to trimming and J lost 12 bases, with 15 bases between them. The CDR3 region has the DNA TGCAGTGCTAGTCGAGGGCTTAACACGCAGTTCTTC. Amino acid sequence: CSASRGLNTQFF.

This clonotype was counted many times. This rearrangement joins TRBV2 to TRBJ2-2, with D maybe TRBD2 (7 bases). V was trimmed by 7 bases and J by 5 bases, leaving 14 bases between them. The germline V gene encodes CDR1 SNHLY and CDR2 FYNNEI. This CDR3 spans 14 amino acids. The CDR3 reads CASKRGAGTGELFF. CDR3 sequence (DNA): TGTGCCAGCAAACGGGGGGCGGGTACCGGGGAGCTGTTTTTT.

The chain carries TRBV5-5 and TRBJ2-1, with 7 bases matching TRBD1. Trimming at V came to 4 bases and at J to 2 bases, leaving 9 bases not matched to a gene. This CDR3 is built from 16 residues. Germline V gene lookup returns CDR1 SGHKS and CDR2 YYEKEE (reference sequence). CDR3 region: CASSPGGIAAYNEQFF. Written as DNA, the CDR3 is TGTGCCAGCAGCCCAGGGGGTATTGCCGCCTACAATGAGCAGTTCTTC.

The chain uses TRBV12-3 or TRBV12-4 and TRBJ2-5; D ambiguous. The CDR3 runs 13 residues. Trimming took 4 bases from V and 11 from J, leaving 17 bases between them. For the CDR3, the DNA is TGTGCCAGCAGTTACGATTCCACAGATACGCAGTACTTC. Translation gives CASSYDSTDTQYF.

In this sample, this clonotype turned up many times. The chain combines TRBV19 with TRBJ1-1, with unresolved D. The CDR3 has 12 residues. The germline V gene has CDR1 LNHDA and CDR2 SQIVND (reference sequence). V lost 5 bases, J lost 6 bases, and 10 bases lay in between. The CDR3 loop is CASSFRASEAFF. CDR3 nucleotides: TGTGCCAGTAGTTTCAGAGCCTCTGAAGCTTTCTTT.

The gene calls are TRBV24-1 and TRBJ2-7, with D possibly being TRBD1 (5 bases). Per the germline V gene, CDR1 is KGHDR and CDR2 is SFDVKD. The CDR3 covers 12 residues. Trimming pared 9 bases from V and 3 bases from J, leaving 11 bases between. In nucleotides, the CDR3 is TGTGCCACCGGGGCCCCGTGCTACGAGCAGTACTTC. The encoded protein is CATGAPCYEQYF.

Of note for this clonotype: The junction does not match germline at one end; this may be a read error. V is TRBV2 and J is TRBJ2-1, with unresolved D. The CDR3 has 13 amino acids. Germline assignment: CDR1 SNHLY and CDR2 FYNNEI. The CDR3 reads CASSIGQTTEPFF. CDR3 DNA sequence: TGTGCCAGCAGCATCGGGCAGACCACTGAGCCTTTCTTT.

This clonotype has only one observation. This chain joins TRBV7-3 and TRBJ2-7, with no clear D. Trimming cost V 9 bases and J 6 bases, with 27 bases left between them. The CDR3 has 16 amino acids. The V gene's germline CDR1 is SGHTA and CDR2 FQGTGA. This CDR3 is CASGVSSSKESFEQYF. In DNA form, the CDR3 reads TGTGCCAGTGGGGTGTCGTCGAGCAAGGAGTCGTTCGAGCAGTACTTC.

On this clonotype itself: Germline is not matched at one junction end, which may reflect a read error. In DNA form, the CDR3 reads TGTGCCAGCAGCCGAGTAGCGGGAGGGAACTCCTACGAGCAGTACTTC. It codes for CASSRVAGGNSYEQYF. This chain connects TRBV5-1 to TRBJ2-7, with 11 bases identical to TRBD2. Germline lookup yields CDR1 SGHRS and CDR2 YFSETQ. CDR3 length: 16 amino acids.

Concerning this clonotype: A single base separates this from a much larger clone, so it may be a read error. V gene TRBV6-2 or TRBV6-3 combines with J gene TRBJ1-6; TRBD1 agrees at 7 bases. With V trimmed by 0 bases and J by 9 bases, 5 bases remained unmatched. Looked up from germline, CDR1 is MNHEY and CDR2 is SVGEGT. The CDR3 runs to 15 residues. In nucleotides, the CDR3 is TGTGCCAGCAGTTACTCTCGGGACAGTAGTTCACCCCTCCACTTT. Translating it yields CASSYSRDSSSPLHF.

Concerning this clonotype: One junction end does not reproduce the germline sequence, and a read error may be involved. The chain links TRBV20-1 to TRBJ1-1; no firm D call. The length of the CDR3 is 11 residues. Germline assignment: CDR1 DFQATT and CDR2 SNEGSKA (reference sequence). CDR3: CSASSSQLTVF. The CDR3 DNA follows: TGCAGCGCTAGCTCGTCACAGCTTACTGTCTTT.

V and J are TRBV6-2 or TRBV6-3 and TRBJ2-5, with TRBD2 as a possible D gene (5 bases). From germline, CDR1 is MNHEY and CDR2 SVGEGT. The CDR3 covers 13 residues. V was pared by 6 bases and J by 5 bases, with 13 bases between. CDR3 bases: TGTGCCAGCAGGTTGGCGGGTAAGGAGACCCAGTACTTC. This translates into CASRLAGKETQYF.

This clonotype has at least ten counts. The V call is TRBV19, the J call TRBJ1-1; D not resolved. V dropped 3 bases and J dropped 4 bases, with 12 bases sitting between them. The CDR3 covers 14 residues. Germline values: CDR1 LNHDA, CDR2 SQIVND (reference sequence). The CDR3 DNA sequence: TGTGCCAGTAGTATGGAGGCCTTGGGCACTGAAGCTTTCTTT. As protein: CASSMEALGTEAFF.

The V gene is TRBV6-2 or TRBV6-3, the J gene TRBJ1-1; 8 bases are shared with TRBD1. CDR1 MNHEY and CDR2 SVGEGT come from the germline V gene. The V and J ends lost 7 bases and 0 bases, in that order; junction bases with no gene match: 4. This CDR3 has 14 residues. CDR3 region: CASKDRAVNTEAFF. CDR3 DNA: TGTGCCAGCAAGGACAGGGCGGTGAACACTGAAGCTTTCTTT.

Points on this clonotype: This CDR3 fails to terminate in the conserved phenylalanine or tryptophan, so it likely reflects a read error. It is unclear where the CDR3 begins or ends on the DNA, so no DNA is shown, and the CDR3 is as TCRdb lists it. The rearrangement uses TRBV2 and TRBJ1-3; the table's TRBD1 call for D was not verified on the DNA. Ends included, the CDR3 has 15 residues. Germline V gene data show CDR1 as SNHLY and CDR2 as FYNNEI. CDR3 protein: CVSSRGAWSAEAFFV.

This clonotype was seen a single time. This sequence joins TRBV24-1 and TRBJ2-2; D gene unclear. Trimming left V 5 bases short and J 3 bases short, with 6 bases between. Germline V lookup: CDR1 KGHDR, CDR2 SFDVKD. The CDR3 consists of 13 residues. CDR3 in DNA: TGTGCCACCAGTGGAGTAGACACCGGGGAGCTGTTTTTT. Protein: CATSGVDTGELFF.

This rearrangement joins TRBV25-1 to TRBJ2-1; TRBD2 matches at 10 bases. V trimming: 8 bases; J trimming: 6 bases; junction bases outside the gene matches: 7. CDR3 size: 14 residues. Germline CDR1 and CDR2: MGHDK and SYGVNS. The CDR3 bases are TGTGCCAGCCATGGAGCGGGGGGGCCCAATGAGCAGTTCTTC. Its protein is CASHGAGGPNEQFF.